A selection of T cell receptor beta chains follows, all from one sample in a study of Graves' ophthalmopathy and Graves' hyperthyroidism. In TCRdb, the multiplex PCR reads were re-called with MiXCR into one record per CDR3 protein. Of around 520,000 distinct CDR3 sequences in the sample, less than 45% were seen once. The specimen sequenced was peripheral blood or thyroid tissue (not recorded which). The receptors were gathered from an adult man with Graves' hyperthyroidism. The CDR3 runs from the conserved cysteine through the conserved F or W. A row's size may be missing; if present it is once, few, many or a size class.

clone size: .
CDR3 length: 20
J gene: TRBJ2-2
V gene: TRBV24-1
CDR3 protein: CATSDHRGPTVLTNTGELFF

clone size: .
CDR3 length: 17
J gene: .
V gene: TRBV7-6
CDR3 protein: CASSRAIGTQPYNEQFF

clone size: many
CDR3 length: 12
J gene: TRBJ2-7
V gene: TRBV6-5
CDR3 protein: CASISNSYEQYF

clone size: few
CDR3 length: 17
J gene: TRBJ2-2
V gene: TRBV7-2
CDR3 protein: CASSGAAAPPNTGELFF

clone size: many
CDR3 length: 12
J gene: TRBJ2-2
V gene: TRBV2
CDR3 protein: CASSELTGELFF

clone size: once
CDR3 length: 14
J gene: TRBJ1-4
V gene: TRBV10-3
CDR3 protein: CAISDSGANEKLFF

clone size: many
CDR3 length: 14
J gene: TRBJ2-2
V gene: TRBV10-1
CDR3 protein: CASSLGQSTGELFF

clone size: many
CDR3 length: 13
J gene: TRBJ1-6
V gene: TRBV6-1
CDR3 protein: CASNVARGSPLHF

clone size: .
CDR3 length: 14
J gene: TRBJ1-5
V gene: TRBV29-1
CDR3 protein: CSLEGGWSNQPQHF

clone size: few
CDR3 length: 17
J gene: TRBJ2-3
V gene: TRBV19
CDR3 protein: CASSPSSGGSSTDTQYF

clone size: .
CDR3 length: 18
J gene: TRBJ1-1
V gene: TRBV7-9
CDR3 protein: CASSFLDGTGGRNTEAFF

clone size: many
CDR3 length: 15
J gene: TRBJ2-7
V gene: TRBV7-9
CDR3 protein: CASSFLEAPIHEQYF

clone size: many
CDR3 length: 14
J gene: TRBJ2-5
V gene: TRBV6-5
CDR3 protein: CASSLGRWSETQYF

clone size: .
CDR3 length: 15
J gene: TRBJ1-6
V gene: TRBV18
CDR3 protein: CASSPRDSNNSPLHF

clone size: many
CDR3 length: 12
J gene: TRBJ1-5
V gene: TRBV10-3
CDR3 protein: CAISGTNQPQHF

clone size: .
CDR3 length: 15
J gene: TRBJ1-1
V gene: TRBV12-5
CDR3 protein: CASGLVTQGYTEAFF

clone size: .
CDR3 length: 11
J gene: TRBJ1-1
V gene: TRBV28
CDR3 protein: CATRQGAEAFF

clone size: .
CDR3 length: 14
J gene: TRBJ2-1
V gene: TRBV12-3/TRBV12-4
CDR3 protein: CASSRDSQSNEQFF

clone size: many
CDR3 length: 16
J gene: TRBJ2-5
V gene: TRBV9
CDR3 protein: CASSVGGSGTSATQYF

clone size: .
CDR3 length: 17
J gene: TRBJ2-2
V gene: TRBV7-6
CDR3 protein: CASSFYTGTGGSGELFF

clone size: .
CDR3 length: 15
J gene: TRBJ2-6
V gene: TRBV29-1
CDR3 protein: CSVESSSSGANVLTF

clone size: many
CDR3 length: 15
J gene: TRBJ1-2
V gene: TRBV7-2
CDR3 protein: CASSLNLYSNYGYTF

clone size: few
CDR3 length: 14
J gene: TRBJ1-1
V gene: TRBV4-1
CDR3 protein: CASSQTGRRTEAFF

clone size: .
CDR3 length: 15
J gene: TRBJ1-5
V gene: TRBV19
CDR3 protein: CASLRTGEKHQPQHF

clone size: .
CDR3 length: 13
J gene: TRBJ2-7
V gene: TRBV7-2
CDR3 protein: CASSPIGSYEQYF

clone size: few
CDR3 length: 15
J gene: TRBJ1-3
V gene: TRBV24-1
CDR3 protein: CATSDGSRGGNTIYF